The clone carrying this T cell receptor beta chain was recorded only once. Antigen specificity is unknown. Per germline, CDR1 SGDLS and CDR2 YYNGEE. V lost 3 bases, J lost 7 bases, and 19 bases lay in between. The CDR3 totals 15 residues. The PCR ran on 60 Vbeta and 13 Jbeta primers. This table comes from immunoSEQ multiplex PCR, and its TCRdb copy is limited to in-frame clones, with some not included. The sample records about 140,000 clones, roughly two thirds being singletons. The data were taken from a study of cytomegalovirus exposure and HLA in healthy donors. Points from the study as a whole: Some TCR beta chains (about 170 of them) were listed as cytomegalovirus-associated.

The gene calls are TRBV9 and TRBJ2-5; a weak D match, TRBD2 (5 bases). The receptor comes from a woman in her forties in good health and CMV-seronegative. Sequencing was done on a sample of PBMCs. For the CDR3, the DNA is TGTGCCAGCAGCGCAGGCCCTTCTAGCACGGGGACCCAGTACTTC. It yields the protein CASSAGPSSTGTQYF.